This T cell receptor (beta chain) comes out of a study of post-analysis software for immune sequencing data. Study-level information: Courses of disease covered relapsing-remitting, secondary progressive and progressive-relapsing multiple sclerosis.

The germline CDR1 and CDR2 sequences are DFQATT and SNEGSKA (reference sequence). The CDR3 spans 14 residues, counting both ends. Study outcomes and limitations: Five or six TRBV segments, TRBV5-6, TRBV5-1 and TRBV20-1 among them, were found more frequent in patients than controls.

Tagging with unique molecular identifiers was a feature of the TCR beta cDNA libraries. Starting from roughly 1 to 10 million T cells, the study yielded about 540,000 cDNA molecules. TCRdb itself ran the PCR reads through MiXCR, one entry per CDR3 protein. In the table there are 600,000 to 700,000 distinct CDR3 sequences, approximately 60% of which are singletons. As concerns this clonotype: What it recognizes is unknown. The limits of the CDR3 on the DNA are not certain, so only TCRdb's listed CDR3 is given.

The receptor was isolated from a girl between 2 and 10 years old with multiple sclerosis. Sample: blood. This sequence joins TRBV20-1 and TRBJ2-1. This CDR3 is CSAGTASLDNEQFF.